The sequence of this T cell receptor beta chain was determined in a study of blood T cell repertoires in COVID-19. Study-wide context: Italy, Spain and the United States were the sources of the convalescent and acute COVID-19 samples. PBMCs, B-cell-depleted T cells, or T cells were the source of the cDNA or gDNA that made up the material.

CDR1 is LNHDA and CDR2 is SQIVND in the germline V gene (reference sequence). The V and J ends lost 7 bases and 1 base, in that order; junction bases with no gene match: 3. There are 15 residues in the CDR3. Under the authors' procedure: Scientists estimated how many nucleated cells there were by amplifying reference gene primers. Repertoires were generated with immunoSEQ multiplex PCR, while TCRdb's copy carries only in-frame clones and drops some. The D gene and trimming were derived from the DNA, and the V and J assignments and clone size from that table. Of 200,000 to 250,000 clones listed, roughly 82% are singletons.

The sample was peripheral blood. The receptor was isolated from a woman aged 35 to 49 who had recovered from COVID-19. The V gene is TRBV19, the J gene TRBJ2-2; TRBD2 matches 10 bases. The chain's CDR3 is CASKIAGGNTGELFF. For the CDR3, the DNA is TGTGCCAGTAAAATAGCGGGGGGGAACACCGGGGAGCTGTTTTTT. Full variable domain (outside the CDR3, taken from reference TRBV19 and TRBJ2-2): DGGITQSPKYLFRKEGQNVTLSCEQNLNHDAMYWYRQDPGQGLRLIYYSQIVNDFQKGDIAEGYSVSREKKESFPLTVTSAQKNPTAFYLCASKIAGGNTGELFFGEGSRLTVL.